This T cell receptor (beta chain) originates from a study of radiotherapy plus CTLA-4 blockade in lung cancer. Looking at the study overall: The study recorded objective responses in approximately 19% of patients and disease control in around 31%. Study-wide results and caveats: After treatment with radiotherapy plus ipilimumab, TCR clones that came from the tumor expanded in blood. Reported findings show early blood T cell clone dynamics, with interferon-beta, best predicted response.

The CDR3 contains 15 residues. After removal of 5 bases from V and 1 base from J, the junction contained 4 bases not matched to a gene. Per germline, CDR1 MNHEY and CDR2 SVGAGI. Treatment of patients with chemo-refractory metastatic non-small-cell lung cancer consisted of focal radiation plus CTLA-4 blockade with ipilimumab. With respect to this clone: Its target is unknown.

Assay: immunoSEQ multiplex PCR; the TCRdb copy retains only in-frame clones and omits some. The data contain about 19,000 clones, about 84% of them singletons. The sequence derives from a human donor with non-small cell lung cancer whose response to radiotherapy plus ipilimumab could not be evaluated. The sequences come from peripheral blood, collected from a patient treated with radiotherapy plus ipilimumab. The chain uses TRBV6-5 and TRBJ1-2; TRBD1 matches at 10 bases. Here the CDR3 DNA reads TGTGCCAGCAGTCGGGACAGGGGTCTTAACTATGGCTACACCTTC. Its protein product is CASSRDRGLNYGYTF.